The 24 T cell receptor beta chains below were found in one sample sequenced in a study of T cells in tumors after PD-1 blockade. This table comes from immunoSEQ multiplex PCR, and its TCRdb copy is limited to in-frame clones, with some not included. Altogether 45,000 to 50,000 clones are present, more than 60% being singletons, with the ten largest covering 8% to 10%. Specimen: PBMCs, collected before anti-PD-1 therapy. The receptors were sampled from a human donor with advanced basal cell or squamous cell carcinoma (not recorded which).

The chain joins TRBV4-2 to TRBJ2-1; no clear D gene. Germline assignment: CDR1 LGHNA and CDR2 YNFKEQ. This CDR3 is built from 16 residues. V was clipped by 3 bases and J by 2 bases, with 14 bases between them. The DNA for the CDR3 is TGTGCCAGCAGCCAGACAATGTCTGGGGCCTACAATGAGCAGTTCTTC. It encodes CASSQTMSGAYNEQFF.

The V call is TRBV2, the J call TRBJ2-2; 9 nucleotides match TRBD1. CDR3 length equals 14 residues. Germline lookup yields CDR1 SNHLY and CDR2 FYNNEI. V shed 6 bases, J shed 7 bases, and the junction held 6 bases outside the gene matches. CDR3 amino acids: CASSQQGAGGELFF. CDR3 in DNA: TGTGCCAGCAGCCAACAGGGGGCGGGCGGGGAGCTGTTTTTT.

V is TRBV18 and J is TRBJ1-3; D perhaps matches TRBD1 (6 bases). The V gene's germline CDR1 is KGHSH and CDR2 LQKENI. The ends were cut back, 4 bases at V and 0 bases at J, with 10 bases in the middle. CDR3 length: 15 residues. The CDR3: CASSLTGISGNTIYF. The CDR3 bases are TGTGCCAGCTCACTCACAGGGATCTCTGGAAACACCATATATTTT.

The sample holds one count of this clone. V and J are TRBV18 and TRBJ2-1, with no clear D. The V end lost 2 bases, the J end lost 7 bases, and 12 bases lay between the germline ends. Germline V lookup: CDR1 KGHSH, CDR2 LQKENI. This CDR3 spans 14 amino acids. DNA of the CDR3: TGTGCCAGCTCACCAGCGAAAGGATTTAATGAGCAGTTCTTC. Amino acid sequence: CASSPAKGFNEQFF.

CDR3 loop: CASSRGPSADTQYF. CDR3 coding DNA: TGTGCCAGCAGTCGTGGGCCTTCCGCAGATACGCAGTATTTT. The chain joins TRBV25-1 to TRBJ2-3; no definite D call. The CDR3 contains 14 residues. V was pared by 5 bases and J by 4 bases, with 13 bases between. Per the germline V gene, CDR1 is MGHDK and CDR2 is SYGVNS.

This clone was observed once. The V call is TRBV5-1, the J call TRBJ2-7, with TRBD1 identical over 8 bases. Germline V gene lookup returns CDR1 SGHRS and CDR2 YFSETQ. The trim removed 0 bases at V and 3 bases at J, leaving 5 bases unmatched. The CDR3 covers 15 residues. CDR3 DNA: TGCGCCAGCAGCTTGGCCCCAGGGGGCCACTACGAGCAGTACTTC. Amino acids: CASSLAPGGHYEQYF.

This chain joins TRBV11-3 and TRBJ2-2, with TRBD1 matching over 7 bases. The CDR3 length is 15 residues. CDR1 and CDR2 (germline): SGHNT, YENEEA. V trimming: 6 bases; J trimming: 5 bases; junction bases outside the gene matches: 9. For the CDR3, the DNA is TGTGCCAGCAGTATACAAACAGGGGATACCGGGGAGCTGTTTTTT. It is translated as CASSIQTGDTGELFF.

V usage is TRBV3-1 (or the pseudogene TRBV3-2) and J usage is TRBJ1-2, with 8 bases lining up with TRBD1. The V gene end was trimmed by 3 bases and the J gene end by 6 bases; junction bases not matched to a gene: 3. The germline CDR1 and CDR2 sequences are LGHDT and YNNKEL (reference sequence). The CDR3 runs to 13 residues. The CDR3 DNA reads TGTGCCAGCAGCCACGGACAGGGCCATGGCTACACCTTC. Protein: CASSHGQGHGYTF.

This clone was seen only a few times. This chain joins TRBV6-5 and TRBJ1-6; the D is unclear. Germline-derived CDR1 and CDR2 are MNHEY and SVGAGI. Trimming removed 2 bases at V and 8 bases at J, with 10 bases between. The CDR3 has 14 amino acids. CDR3 sequence reads: CASSYGDVDSPLHF. The CDR3 coding sequence is TGTGCCAGCAGTTACGGGGATGTTGATTCACCCCTCCACTTT.

This chain links TRBV2 with TRBJ2-3, with D perhaps matching TRBD1 (5 bases). The CDR3 is made up of 10 amino acids. Trimming took off 10 bases at V and 7 bases at J, with 9 bases between the two ends. CDR1 SNHLY and CDR2 FYNNEI come from the germline V gene. CDR3 in DNA: TGTGCCATCTCAGGGAATACGCAGTATTTT. Translated, it gives CAISGNTQYF.

The chain combines TRBV6-6 with TRBJ1-1, with TRBD1 matching over 8 bases. V lost 5 bases and J lost 3; bases outside the gene matches: 5. Germline V lookup: CDR1 MNHNY, CDR2 SVGAGI (reference sequence). The CDR3 loop spans 14 amino acids. Written as DNA, the CDR3 is TGTGCCAGCAGTCTCACAGGGGGGGACACTGAAGCTTTCTTT. Its translation: CASSLTGGDTEAFF.

V is TRBV6-5 and J is TRBJ2-1; TRBD1 aligns across 9 bases. Germline lookup yields CDR1 MNHEY and CDR2 SVGAGI. The CDR3 length is 15 residues. The V and J ends lost 2 bases and 7 bases, in that order; junction bases with no gene match: 6. This CDR3 reads CASSYTGQGVNEQFF. CDR3 bases: TGTGCCAGCAGTTACACGGGACAGGGCGTTAATGAGCAGTTCTTC.

This rearrangement joins TRBV6-6 to TRBJ1-1; D not certain. The CDR3 has 12 residues. Trimming cost V 2 bases and J 5 bases, with 6 bases left between them. Germline V gives CDR1 MNHNY, CDR2 SVGAGI (reference sequence). The CDR3 region is CASSYMDTEAFF. The CDR3 region has the DNA TGTGCCAGCAGTTACATGGATACTGAAGCTTTCTTT.

The chain has TRBV4-1 and TRBJ1-4; D gene uncertain. Germline V CDR1 and CDR2: MGHRA, YSYEKL. Trimming removed 3 bases at V and 2 bases at J, with 10 bases between. CDR3 size: 15 residues. This CDR3 is CASSHPVATNEKLFF. The CDR3 nucleotides are TGCGCCAGCAGCCACCCCGTGGCGACTAATGAAAAACTGTTTTTT.

The chain couples TRBV5-8 to TRBJ1-5, with 7 bases identical to TRBD1. J was trimmed by 3 bases and V by 0 bases; bases with no gene match: 3. This CDR3 contains 15 residues. The germline gives CDR1 SGHTS, CDR2 YDEGEE. The CDR3 sequence is CASSLGDRYNQPQHF. CDR3 sequence (DNA): TGTGCCAGCAGCTTGGGGGACAGATACAATCAGCCCCAGCATTTT.

This rearrangement joins TRBV5-1 to TRBJ1-1, with D hard to call. The CDR3 contains 13 residues. Trimming pared 0 bases from V and 5 bases from J, leaving 8 bases between. Germline V lookup: CDR1 SGHRS, CDR2 YFSETQ. CDR3 region: CASSLAGPTEAFF. The CDR3 coding sequence is TGCGCCAGCAGCTTGGCTGGGCCGACTGAAGCTTTCTTT.

The chain employs TRBV28 and TRBJ1-1; perhaps TRBD1 as D (6 bases). Germline CDR1 MDHEN, CDR2 SYDVKM. The CDR3 runs to 16 residues. V lost 5 bases to trimming and J lost 6 bases, with 22 bases between them. CDR3 DNA: TGTGCCAGCAGTCCTACGGACAGCCTTCGAGGCGCTGAAGCTTTCTTT. The encoded protein is CASSPTDSLRGAEAFF. Together with reference TRBV28 and TRBJ1-1, the CDR3 gives the full variable domain: DVKVTQSSRYLVKRTGEKVFLECVQDMDHENMFWYRQDPGLGLRLIYFSYDVKMKEKGDIPEGYSVSREKKERFSLILESASTNQTSMYLCASSPTDSLRGAEAFFGQGTRLTVV.

The V gene is TRBV18, the J gene TRBJ1-2, with D maybe TRBD1 (6 bases). V lost 0 bases and J lost 2, with 10 bases in between. The CDR3 covers 15 residues. Germline CDR1 and CDR2: KGHSH and LQKENI. The CDR3 coding sequence is TGTGCCAGCTCACCACCGTCACAGGGCAACTATGGCTACACCTTC. This sequence encodes CASSPPSQGNYGYTF.

The chain links TRBV4-1 to TRBJ2-4; tentatively, D is TRBD2 (5 bases). Germline CDR1 MGHRA, CDR2 YSYEKL. Trimming removed 1 base at V and 0 bases at J, with 16 bases between. This CDR3 has 18 residues. CDR3: CASSQVGTSLIAKNIQYF. The CDR3 DNA reads TGCGCCAGCAGCCAAGTGGGAACTAGTCTCATAGCCAAAAACATTCAGTACTTC.

In its sample, this clone ranks as medium-sized. The J gene is TRBJ1-2, the V gene TRBV28; D not certain. Deletions cut 2 bases from V and 8 bases from J, with 9 bases between. Looked up from germline, CDR1 is MDHEN and CDR2 is SYDVKM. The CDR3 length is 12 residues. The CDR3 is CASSLEVSGYTF. Written as DNA, the CDR3 is TGTGCCAGCAGTTTAGAGGTTTCGGGCTACACCTTC.

The rearrangement joins TRBV28 to TRBJ2-5; D perhaps matches TRBD1 (6 bases). CDR1 is MDHEN and CDR2 is SYDVKM in the germline V gene. The CDR3 length is 15 residues. The germline V and J ends were trimmed by 1 base and 5 bases, with 14 bases remaining between them. The CDR3 DNA reads as TGTGCCAGCAGTTTATTCGGAGAGGGGGACGAGACCCAGTACTTC. This translates into CASSLFGEGDETQYF.

This chain uses TRBV6-1 with TRBJ2-1, with D unresolved. This CDR3 contains 11 residues. Looked up from germline, CDR1 is MNHNS and CDR2 is SASEGT. The ends were cut back, 3 bases at V and 5 bases at J, with 2 bases in the middle. In DNA form, the CDR3 reads TGTGCCAGCAGTGACAACAATGAGCAGTTCTTC. It codes for CASSDNNEQFF.

This sequence joins TRBV5-1 and TRBJ1-2; 8 nucleotides match TRBD1. Trimming took 7 bases from V and 1 from J; bases not matched to a gene: 0. The CDR3 loop spans 12 amino acids. Looked up from germline, CDR1 is SGHRS and CDR2 is YFSETQ. CDR3 sequence (DNA): TGCGCCAGCGGACAGGGTAACTATGGCTACACCTTC. Its protein product is CASGQGNYGYTF.

This clone was counted between two and nine times. The chain recombines TRBV15 with TRBJ1-5, with 10 bases matching TRBD1. The germline CDR1 and CDR2 sequences are LNHNV and YYDKDF (reference sequence). Trimming cost V 4 bases and J 5 bases; bases outside gene matches: 8. This CDR3 spans 16 amino acids. CDR3 nucleotides: TGTGCCACCAGCAAAACCCTCGGGACAGGGGATCAGCCCCAGCATTTT. The encoded protein is CATSKTLGTGDQPQHF.